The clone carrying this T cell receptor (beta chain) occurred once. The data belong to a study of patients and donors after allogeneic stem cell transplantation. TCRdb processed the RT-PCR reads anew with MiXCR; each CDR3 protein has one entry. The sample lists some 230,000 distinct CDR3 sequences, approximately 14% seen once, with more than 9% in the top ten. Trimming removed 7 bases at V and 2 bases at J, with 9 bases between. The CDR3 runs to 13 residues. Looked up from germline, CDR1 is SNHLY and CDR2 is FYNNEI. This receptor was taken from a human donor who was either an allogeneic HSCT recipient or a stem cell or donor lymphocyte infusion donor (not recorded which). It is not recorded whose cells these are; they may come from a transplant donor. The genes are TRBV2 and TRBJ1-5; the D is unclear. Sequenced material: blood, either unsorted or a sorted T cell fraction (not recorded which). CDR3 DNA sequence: TGTGCCAGCAAGGCGGAGGGCAATCAGCCCCAGCATTTT. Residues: CASKAEGNQPQHF.